Listed below are T cell receptor beta chains from one sample, sequenced in a study of vaccination effects on CD4 cells after COVID-19. Antigens for these TCRs are unknown. Some clones are missing from TCRdb's copy, which holds only in-frame ones; the method was immunoSEQ multiplex PCR. The repertoire holds 70,000 to 75,000 clones, 65% to 85% seen once, with roughly 4% in the top ten. The material was CD4+ T cells from PBMCs cultured with HCoV-OC43 spike peptides, obtained before COVID-19 vaccination. Receptors were obtained from a human donor who received a COVID-19 vaccine. Both conserved end residues are part of each CDR3. The D gene is left open where the match is weak. Size is omitted from some rows. Given values are once, few, many or a class for expanded clones.

.,few,TRBV6-5,TRBJ1-2,CASSPGQGKGYGYTF,TGTGCCAGCAGTCCGGGGCAGGGTAAAGGCTATGGCTACACCTTC
.,.,TRBV7-6,TRBJ1-5,CASSLVPGQDQPQHF,TGTGCCAGCAGCTTAGTTCCAGGACAAGATCAGCCCCAGCATTTT
.,once,TRBV5-1,TRBJ2-2,CASSLSGLNTGELFF,TGCGCCAGCAGCTTGTCAGGGCTGAACACCGGGGAGCTGTTTTTT
.,once,TRBV30,TRBJ2-3,CAWSVGGGRGKDTQYF,TGTGCCTGGAGTGTGGGGGGGGGCAGGGGGAAAGATACGCAGTATTTT
TRBD1,.,TRBV19,TRBJ1-5,CASRPSTGLAQPQHF,TGTGCCAGTAGACCTTCGACAGGGTTAGCTCAGCCCCAGCATTTT
.,few,TRBV2,TRBJ1-5,CASKPPGDWNSQPQHF,TGTGCCAGCAAACCCCCAGGGGATTGGAACAGTCAGCCCCAGCATTTT
TRBD1,.,TRBV19,TRBJ2-6,CASRTGAGANALTF,TGTGCCAGTAGAACAGGGGCCGGGGCCAACGCCCTGACTTTC
.,.,TRBV21-1,TRBJ2-5,CATPRGLVFNRTQYF,TGTGCCACCCCCAGAGGGCTAGTTTTTAATCGGACCCAGTACTTC
TRBD2,.,TRBV3-1/TRBV3-2,TRBJ2-5,CASSQGTSGGLVYF,TGTGCCAGCAGCCAAGGGACTAGCGGGGGCCTGGTGTACTTC
.,.,TRBV19,TRBJ1-1,CASSIHGTGGLGTEAFF,TGTGCCAGTAGTATCCACGGAACCGGGGGCCTAGGGACTGAAGCTTTCTTT
.,few,TRBV7-9,TRBJ1-5,CASSLYVSDGNNQPQHF,TGTGCCAGCAGCTTATATGTTTCGGACGGGAACAATCAGCCCCAGCATTTT
TRBD1,.,TRBV18,TRBJ2-3,CASSLDGAGGWSTQYF,TGTGCCAGCTCACTAGACGGGGCAGGGGGCTGGAGTACGCAGTATTTT
.,once,TRBV10-1,TRBJ2-1,CASSDSGLLYNEQFF,TGCGCCAGCAGTGATTCGGGCCTCCTCTACAATGAGCAGTTCTTC
.,.,TRBV6-6,TRBJ2-5,CASRPAGGGVETQYF,TGTGCCAGCAGACCCGCCGGAGGGGGCGTGGAGACCCAGTACTTC
.,.,TRBV6-6,TRBJ1-1,CASTPPANTEAFF,TGTGCCAGCACTCCCCCAGCGAACACTGAAGCTTTCTTT
.,.,TRBV19,TRBJ2-3,CASSQGGTSLDTQYF,TGTGCCAGTAGTCAGGGGGGCACGTCCTTAGATACGCAGTATTTT
TRBD1,.,TRBV6-5,TRBJ2-3,CASKRDRVDTQYF,TGTGCCAGCAAAAGGGACAGGGTGGATACGCAGTATTTT
.,.,TRBV6-6,TRBJ2-1,CASRSSSHNEQFF,TGTGCCAGCAGGTCCAGTAGTCACAATGAGCAGTTCTTC
.,.,TRBV9,TRBJ2-5,CASSPFNLQGRKETQYF,TGTGCCAGCAGCCCATTTAATCTGCAGGGAAGGAAAGAGACCCAGTACTTC
.,.,TRBV5-6,TRBJ1-3,CASSFVGNTIYF,TGTGCCAGCAGCTTCGTAGGGAACACCATATATTTT
.,.,TRBV27,TRBJ1-5,CASSPYPQLNQPQHF,TGTGCCAGCAGTCCTTATCCCCAATTAAATCAGCCCCAGCATTTT
TRBD1,.,TRBV4-2,TRBJ2-1,CASSPLGAGGYNEQFF,TGTGCCAGCAGCCCCCTAGGGGCAGGGGGCTACAATGAGCAGTTCTTC
.,.,TRBV7-2,TRBJ1-4,CASSLSYGVQEKLFF,TGTGCCAGCAGCCTGAGTTACGGGGTTCAGGAAAAACTGTTTTTT
.,once,TRBV27,TRBJ2-1,CASSIPGRSYNEQFF,TGTGCCAGCAGTATCCCAGGGAGGTCCTACAATGAGCAGTTCTTC
.,few,TRBV19,TRBJ2-2,CASSTGILWTGELFF,TGTGCCAGTAGTACCGGGATCCTTTGGACCGGGGAGCTGTTTTTT
.,.,TRBV18,TRBJ2-1,CASSTTVGHEQFF,TGTGCCAGCTCAACAACGGTGGGGCATGAGCAGTTCTTC